This entry lists 30 T cell receptor beta chains sequenced from one sample in a study of blood T cell repertoires in COVID-19. Repertoires were generated with immunoSEQ multiplex PCR, while TCRdb's copy carries only in-frame clones and drops some. Of some 76,000 clones listed, roughly 91% are singletons. What was sequenced was peripheral blood. The receptors originated from a man in his 60s with acute or convalescent COVID-19.

V gene TRBV5-6 combines with J gene TRBJ1-2, with D possibly TRBD1 on 6 matching bases. In germline, CDR1 is SGHDT, CDR2 YYEEEE. The CDR3 sequence is 14 residues long. The germline V and J ends were trimmed by 0 bases and 6 bases, with 12 bases remaining between them. CDR3 loop: CASSLVVAGDGYTF. CDR3 bases: TGTGCCAGCAGCTTGGTGGTGGCAGGGGATGGCTACACCTTC.

The V gene is TRBV9, the J gene TRBJ2-3; TRBD2 is a possible D gene (6 bases). Germline CDR1 is SGDLS and CDR2 is YYNGEE. The CDR3 covers 15 residues. V lost 2 bases, J lost 3 bases, and 13 bases lay in between. Written as DNA, the CDR3 is TGTGCCAGCAGCGTGATGTCGGGGGAAACAGATACGCAGTATTTT. This encodes CASSVMSGETDTQYF.

CDR3: CASRPGQVTSGANVLTF. CDR3 nucleotides: TGTGCCAGCAGGCCGGGACAGGTGACCTCTGGGGCCAACGTCCTGACTTTC. This chain joins TRBV5-4 and TRBJ2-6; TRBD1 matches at 8 bases. The CDR3 extends over 17 amino acids. Germline CDR1 and CDR2: SGHNT and YYREEE (reference sequence). After removal of 5 bases from V and 0 bases from J, the junction contained 7 bases not matched to a gene.

The rearrangement links TRBV7-9 to TRBJ1-4; TRBD1 is a possible D gene (6 bases). The germline gives CDR1 SEHNR, CDR2 FQNEAQ (reference sequence). The V and J ends lost 2 bases and 5 bases respectively, with 12 bases between them. The CDR3 has 15 residues. The CDR3 reads CASSLSYRENEKLFF. The CDR3 coding sequence is TGTGCCAGCAGCTTAAGTTACAGGGAAAATGAAAAACTGTTTTTT. The whole variable domain, filled in from reference TRBV7-9 and TRBJ1-4, reads DTGVSQNPRHKITKRGQNVTFRCDPISEHNRLYWYRQTLGQGPEFLTYFQNEAQLEKSRLLSDRFSAERPKGSFSTLEIQRTEQGDSAMYLCASSLSYRENEKLFFGSGTQLSVL.

This chain links TRBV6-6 with TRBJ1-4; no definite D call. The CDR3 covers 13 residues. Trimming stripped 4 bases from V and 3 bases from J, with 6 bases between. In germline, CDR1 is MNHNY, CDR2 SVGAGI (reference sequence). The CDR3: CASSSSANEKLFF. The CDR3 coding sequence is TGTGCCAGCAGTTCTAGTGCTAATGAAAAACTGTTTTTT.

The rearrangement uses TRBV6-5 and TRBJ2-2; weak D call: TRBD1 (5 bases). The CDR3 has 14 residues. Germline CDR1 MNHEY, CDR2 SVGAGI. V lost 1 base and J lost 3, with 6 bases in between. As DNA, the CDR3 is TGTGCCAGCAGTTACTTCAGGGACACCGGGGAGCTGTTTTTT. Its translation is CASSYFRDTGELFF.

V gene TRBV7-9 combines with J gene TRBJ2-2; D not certain. The CDR3 runs 15 residues. CDR1 is SEHNR and CDR2 is FQNEAQ in the germline V gene (reference sequence). Trimming removed 1 base at V and 4 bases at J, with 10 bases between. As DNA, the CDR3 is TGTGCCAGCAGCTTAGACCAGGATCTCACCGGGGAGCTGTTTTTT. This translates into CASSLDQDLTGELFF.

The rearrangement joins TRBV29-1 to TRBJ1-1, with 9 positions matching TRBD1. The junction had 8 bases not matched to a gene; V was cut back by 4 bases and J by 5 bases. CDR1 is SQVTM, CDR2 ANQGSEA, per germline. This CDR3 region has 14 residues. CDR3 amino acids: CSVGGGDRGTEAFF. Here the CDR3 DNA reads TGCAGCGTTGGTGGGGGCGACAGGGGGACTGAAGCTTTCTTT.

The J gene is TRBJ2-5, the V gene TRBV5-4, with 14 bases matching TRBD2. The J segment lost 7 bases and the V segment lost 4 bases, leaving 9 bases of the junction unmatched. The germline CDR1 and CDR2 sequences are SGHNT and YYREEE (reference sequence). The CDR3 covers 16 residues. CDR3 in amino acids: CASSDSTSGGVGTQYF. CDR3 DNA: TGTGCCAGCAGCGACTCGACTAGCGGGGGGGTAGGGACCCAGTACTTC.

V gene TRBV10-3 combines with J gene TRBJ2-3, with 16 bases that match TRBD2. This CDR3 region has 18 residues. J lost 5 bases, V lost 4 bases, and 9 bases had no gene match. CDR1 is ENHRY, CDR2 SYGVKD, per germline. CDR3 loop: CAISGTGTSGGAVDTQYF. In DNA form, the CDR3 reads TGTGCCATCAGTGGTACAGGGACTAGCGGGGGGGCCGTAGATACGCAGTATTTT.

This rearrangement joins TRBV6-1 to TRBJ1-3, with 8 bases lining up with TRBD1. The length of the CDR3 is 15 residues. CDR1 and CDR2 (germline): MNHNS, SASEGT. V gave up 3 bases and J gave up 2 bases; unmatched junction bases: 3. CDR3 DNA: TGTGCCAGCAGTGAGTTGACAGGGGCTGGAAACACCATATATTTT. This translates into CASSELTGAGNTIYF.

A few counts support this clone. The V gene is TRBV3-1 (or the pseudogene TRBV3-2), the J gene TRBJ1-2; 9 nucleotides line up with TRBD1. V shed 4 bases and J 2 bases; nucleotides not matched to a gene: 5. The CDR3 contains 15 residues. The germline CDR1 and CDR2 sequences are LGHDT and YNNKEL (reference sequence). CDR3 residues: CASSPPGQGNYGYTF. The DNA for the CDR3 is TGTGCCAGCAGCCCCCCGGGACAGGGCAACTATGGCTACACCTTC.

The chain couples TRBV19 to TRBJ1-6, with 7 bases lining up with TRBD1. Trimming cost V 4 bases and J 10 bases; bases outside gene matches: 4. Germline lookup yields CDR1 LNHDA and CDR2 SQIVND (reference sequence). The length of the CDR3 is 13 residues. As DNA, the CDR3 is TGTGCCAGTAGTAAAACAGGGGTCTCACCCCTCCACTTT. As protein: CASSKTGVSPLHF.

The chain carries TRBV20-1 and TRBJ2-1; 9 bases agree with TRBD1. The V segment lost 8 bases and the J segment 9 bases; nucleotides outside the gene matches: 5. Germline V lookup: CDR1 DFQATT, CDR2 SNEGSKA (reference sequence). The CDR3 has 11 residues. The CDR3 DNA is TGCAGTCAGGGGACAGGGATTGAGCAGTTCTTC. Translation gives CSQGTGIEQFF.

The table lists this clone with a count of one. J is TRBJ1-6 and V is TRBV5-1; TRBD1 agrees at 8 bases. The ends lost 3 bases at V and 9 bases at J; junction bases unmatched: 11. Germline V lookup: CDR1 SGHRS, CDR2 YFSETQ. The CDR3 has 16 amino acids. CDR3 in DNA: TGCGCCAGCAGCTCCGGACAGGGTAATTACGGTTCACCCCTCCACTTT. This translates into CASSSGQGNYGSPLHF.

The chain employs TRBV18 and TRBJ1-2; D possibly corresponds to TRBD1 (6 bases). Deletions cut 1 base from V and 4 bases from J, with 16 bases between. This CDR3 has 16 residues. Looked up from germline, CDR1 is KGHSH and CDR2 is LQKENI. The CDR3 loop is CASSPQTPGTFYGYTF. The CDR3 nucleotides are TGTGCCAGCTCACCACAAACCCCCGGGACATTCTATGGCTACACCTTC.

This chain uses TRBV28 with TRBJ1-5; no reliable D call. V lost 6 bases to trimming and J lost 6 bases, with 15 bases between them. Germline lookup yields CDR1 MDHEN and CDR2 SYDVKM. This CDR3 has 14 amino acids. CDR3 DNA sequence: TGTGCCAGCAGAACCGTCCGGGGTGCTCAGCCCCAGCATTTT. Amino acid sequence: CASRTVRGAQPQHF.

The chain links TRBV5-1 to TRBJ2-5; D gene unclear. Germline V gives CDR1 SGHRS, CDR2 YFSETQ. Trimming stripped 0 bases from V and 5 bases from J, with 5 bases between. The CDR3 is made up of 12 amino acids. The CDR3 spells CASSLVSETQYF. The CDR3 nucleotides are TGCGCCAGCAGCTTGGTTTCGGAGACCCAGTACTTC.

This chain links TRBV27 with TRBJ2-1; 10 bases fit TRBD2. This CDR3 region has 16 residues. The germline CDR1 and CDR2 sequences are MNHEY and SMNVEV (reference sequence). After removal of 2 bases from V and 2 bases from J, the junction contained 3 bases not matched to a gene. In DNA, the CDR3 is TGTGCCAGCAGTTTAATTGGACTAGCGGCCTACAATGAGCAGTTCTTC. It specifies CASSLIGLAAYNEQFF.

This chain connects TRBV10-3 to TRBJ2-3; 10 bases map to TRBD2. Germline V gene lookup returns CDR1 ENHRY and CDR2 SYGVKD. The CDR3 runs 14 residues. The V segment lost 10 bases and the J segment 2 bases; nucleotides outside the gene matches: 6. The CDR3 bases are TGTGCCACGCGTAGCGGGAGGACCACAGATACGCAGTATTTT. Its translation is CATRSGRTTDTQYF.

This chain uses TRBV5-6 with TRBJ2-7; 9 nucleotides align to TRBD1. The CDR3 totals 15 residues. The germline V gene encodes CDR1 SGHDT and CDR2 YYEEEE. Losses at the gene ends were 4 bases for V and 4 bases for J; bases not matched to a gene: 9. CDR3 nucleotides: TGTGCCAGCAGCCCCGGCTGGGACAGGGTTTACGAGCAGTACTTC. This translates into CASSPGWDRVYEQYF.

This chain links TRBV30 with TRBJ2-7, with D perhaps matching TRBD1 (6 bases). V lost 1 base and J lost 4, with 11 bases in between. Germline V lookup: CDR1 GTSNPN, CDR2 SVGIG (reference sequence). This CDR3 contains 13 residues. The CDR3 sequence: CAWSAGDGYEQYF. Here the CDR3 DNA reads TGTGCCTGGAGTGCAGGGGACGGGTACGAGCAGTACTTC.

V and J are TRBV5-1 and TRBJ1-3; TRBD1 aligns across 9 bases. With V trimmed by 5 bases and J by 0 bases, 3 bases remained unmatched. Germline lookup yields CDR1 SGHRS and CDR2 YFSETQ. The CDR3 has 15 residues. DNA of the CDR3: TGCGCCAGCAGAGAGACAGGGGGCTCTGGAAACACCATATATTTT. It codes for CASRETGGSGNTIYF.

The rearrangement links TRBV5-1 to TRBJ2-7; D perhaps matches TRBD1 (5 bases). The CDR3 loop spans 15 amino acids. CDR1 SGHRS and CDR2 YFSETQ come from the germline V gene. The V end lost 1 base, the J end lost 3 bases, and 14 bases lay between the germline ends. Here the CDR3 DNA reads TGCGCCAGCAGCTTGTGGGGTCAGGGCAACTACGAGCAGTACTTC. Translating gives CASSLWGQGNYEQYF.

This clone was observed once. The V and J genes are TRBV7-3 and TRBJ2-3; 12 nucleotides line up with TRBD2. The CDR3 is 15 residues long. The germline V gene encodes CDR1 SGHTA and CDR2 FQGTGA. J was trimmed by 5 bases and V by 3 bases; bases with no gene match: 3. This chain's CDR3 is CASSFGGLAGDTQYF. The CDR3 DNA sequence: TGTGCCAGCAGCTTTGGGGGACTAGCGGGAGATACGCAGTATTTT.

This chain connects TRBV5-6 to TRBJ1-3; 12 bases match TRBD1. Germline loops: CDR1 SGHDT, CDR2 YYEEEE. There are 16 residues in the CDR3. The J segment lost 4 bases and the V segment lost 4 bases, leaving 6 bases of the junction unmatched. CDR3 residues: CASSMGQGAKGNTIYF. The DNA of the CDR3 is TGTGCCAGCAGCATGGGACAGGGGGCGAAAGGAAACACCATATATTTT.

The chain links TRBV6-5 to TRBJ2-7; 7 bases map to TRBD2. The germline gives CDR1 MNHEY, CDR2 SVGAGI. The CDR3 consists of 13 residues. The V gene end was trimmed by 5 bases and the J gene end by 7 bases; junction bases not matched to a gene: 8. CDR3: CASSRDPAGEQYF. CDR3 DNA: TGTGCCAGCAGTCGGGACCCAGCGGGGGAGCAGTACTTC.

This chain connects TRBV12-5 to TRBJ2-5; TRBD1 matches at 11 bases. Germline V gene lookup returns CDR1 LGHNT and CDR2 FRNRAP. This CDR3 has 15 amino acids. Trimming removed 5 bases from V and 5 bases from J; junction bases left unmatched: 7. CDR3 nucleotides: TGTGCTAGTGGTAGCGGACAGGGGGCTCGTGAGACCCAGTACTTC. The encoded protein is CASGSGQGARETQYF.

V is TRBV5-1 and J is TRBJ1-2; D not resolved. This CDR3 has 14 residues. Germline loops: CDR1 SGHRS, CDR2 YFSETQ. Trimming shortened V by 7 bases and J by 2 bases, and 15 bases separated the two germline ends. The CDR3 protein is CASQTLSGNYGYTF. The CDR3 coding sequence is TGCGCCAGCCAAACGCTATCGGGAAACTATGGCTACACCTTC. The whole variable domain, remainder taken from reference TRBV5-1 and TRBJ1-2, is KAGVTQTPRYLIKTRGQQVTLSCSPISGHRSVSWYQQTPGQGLQFLFEYFSETQRNKGNFPGRFSGRQFSNSRSEMNVSTLELGDSALYLCASQTLSGNYGYTFGSGTRLTVV.

The genes are TRBV27 and TRBJ2-3, with 16 bases fitting TRBD2. Germline V gene lookup returns CDR1 MNHEY and CDR2 SMNVEV (reference sequence). This CDR3 has 17 amino acids. The trim removed 4 bases at V and 4 bases at J, leaving 5 bases unmatched. CDR3 protein: CASSSGTSGGAADTQYF. Here the CDR3 DNA reads TGTGCCAGCAGTTCCGGGACTAGCGGGGGGGCCGCAGATACGCAGTATTTT.